This T cell receptor beta chain comes out of a study of cytomegalovirus exposure and HLA in healthy donors. The overall study: HLA-typed donors were the source of around 85 million unique TCRs held in an early data release.

Researchers ran the PCR with 60 Vbeta and 13 Jbeta primers. Sequencing was performed with immunoSEQ multiplex PCR; in TCRdb, only in-frame clones are kept and a portion is missing. The sample has 130,000 to 150,000 clones, around three quarters seen once. Germline CDR1 and CDR2: MNHNY and SVGAGI (reference sequence). The V end was cut by 2 bases, the J end by 5 bases, with 6 bases between. The length of the CDR3 is 13 residues. Overall study findings and caveats: The study had only CMV serostatus as immune exposure information. Rare sequences made up most TCRs, while some public TCRs were found in many donors. Per a prior analysis, the majority of TCR beta V segments were productive roughly 90% or roughly 30% of the time.

With respect to this clone: What it binds is unknown.

This clonotype originated in a man aged 25 to 40 in good health and CMV-seronegative. This chain joins TRBV6-6 and TRBJ2-2; no clear D. Sequenced material: PBMCs. CDR3 protein: CASSYQITGELFF. CDR3 nucleotide sequence: TGTGCCAGCAGTTACCAGATAACCGGGGAGCTGTTTTTT.